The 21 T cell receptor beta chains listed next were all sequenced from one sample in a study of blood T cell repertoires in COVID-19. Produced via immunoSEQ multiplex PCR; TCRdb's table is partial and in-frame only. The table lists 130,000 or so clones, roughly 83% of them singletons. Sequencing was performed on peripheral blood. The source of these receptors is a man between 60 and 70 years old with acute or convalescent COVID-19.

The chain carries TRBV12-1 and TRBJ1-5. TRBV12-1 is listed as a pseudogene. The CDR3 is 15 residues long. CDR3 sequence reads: CASSFVGGSNQPQHF. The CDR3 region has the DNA TGTGCCAGCAGCTTTGTTGGAGGGAGCAATCAGCCCCAGCATTTT.

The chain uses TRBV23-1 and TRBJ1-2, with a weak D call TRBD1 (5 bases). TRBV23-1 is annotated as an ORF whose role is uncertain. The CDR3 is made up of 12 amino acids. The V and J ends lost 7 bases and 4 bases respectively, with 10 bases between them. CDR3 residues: CASMRGFYGYTF. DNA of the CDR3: TGCGCCAGCATGCGGGGCTTCTATGGCTACACCTTC.

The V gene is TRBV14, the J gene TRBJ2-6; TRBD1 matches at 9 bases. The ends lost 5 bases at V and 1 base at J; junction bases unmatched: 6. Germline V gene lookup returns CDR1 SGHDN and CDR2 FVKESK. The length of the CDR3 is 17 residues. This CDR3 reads CASSTGTGFSGANVLTF. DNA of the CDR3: TGTGCCAGCAGCACCGGGACAGGGTTTTCTGGGGCCAACGTCCTGACTTTC.

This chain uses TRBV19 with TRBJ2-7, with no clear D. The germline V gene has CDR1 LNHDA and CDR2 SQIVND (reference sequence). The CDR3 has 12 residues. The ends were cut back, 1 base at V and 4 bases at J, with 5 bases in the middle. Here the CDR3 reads CASSIGAYEQYF. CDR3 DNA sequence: TGTGCCAGTAGTATAGGTGCGTACGAGCAGTACTTC.

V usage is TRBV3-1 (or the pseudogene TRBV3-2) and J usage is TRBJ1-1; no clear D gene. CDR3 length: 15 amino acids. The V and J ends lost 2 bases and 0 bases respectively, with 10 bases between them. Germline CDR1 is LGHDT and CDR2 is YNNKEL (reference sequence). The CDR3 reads CASSQSLILNTEAFF. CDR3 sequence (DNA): TGTGCCAGCAGCCAATCCCTTATCTTGAACACTGAAGCTTTCTTT.

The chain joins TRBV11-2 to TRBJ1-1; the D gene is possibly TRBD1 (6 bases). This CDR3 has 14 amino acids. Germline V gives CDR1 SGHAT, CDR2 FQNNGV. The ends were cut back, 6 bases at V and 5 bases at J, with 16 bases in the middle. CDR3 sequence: CASSFRGTGTEAFF. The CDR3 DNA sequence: TGTGCCAGCAGTTTCAGGGGCACGGGGACTGAAGCTTTCTTT.

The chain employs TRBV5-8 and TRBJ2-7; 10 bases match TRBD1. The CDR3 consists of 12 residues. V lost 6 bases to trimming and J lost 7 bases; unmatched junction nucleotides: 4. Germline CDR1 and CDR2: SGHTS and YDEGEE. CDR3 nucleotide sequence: TGTGCCAGCACCGCGGACAGGGGGGAGCAGTACTTC. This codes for CASTADRGEQYF.

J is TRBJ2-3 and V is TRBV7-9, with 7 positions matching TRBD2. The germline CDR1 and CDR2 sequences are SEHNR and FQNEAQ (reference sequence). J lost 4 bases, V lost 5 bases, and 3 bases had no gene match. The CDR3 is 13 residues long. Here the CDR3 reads CASSPTSPDTQYF. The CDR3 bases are TGTGCCAGCAGCCCGACTAGCCCAGATACGCAGTATTTT.

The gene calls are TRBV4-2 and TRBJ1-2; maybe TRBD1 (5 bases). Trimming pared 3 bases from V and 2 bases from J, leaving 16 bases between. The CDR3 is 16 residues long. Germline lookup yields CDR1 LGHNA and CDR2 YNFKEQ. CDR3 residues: CASSHPDSLQNYGYTF. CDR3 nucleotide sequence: TGTGCCAGCAGCCATCCCGACAGCCTTCAAAACTATGGCTACACCTTC.

The CDR3, as DNA: TGTGCCAGTAGTGTCGAGCTAGCGGGGGTCAACAATGAGCAGTTCTTC. It encodes CASSVELAGVNNEQFF. This chain joins TRBV19 and TRBJ2-1, with 10 bases lining up with TRBD2. From germline, CDR1 is LNHDA and CDR2 SQIVND (reference sequence). The CDR3 has 16 amino acids. J was trimmed by 5 bases and V by 5 bases; bases with no gene match: 9.

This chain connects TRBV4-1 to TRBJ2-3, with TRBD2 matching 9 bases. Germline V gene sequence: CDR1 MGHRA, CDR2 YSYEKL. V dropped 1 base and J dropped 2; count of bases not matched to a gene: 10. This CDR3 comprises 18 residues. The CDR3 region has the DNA TGCGCCAGCAGCCAAGTACCTACCCGACTAGCGGCCACAGATACGCAGTATTTT. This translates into CASSQVPTRLAATDTQYF.

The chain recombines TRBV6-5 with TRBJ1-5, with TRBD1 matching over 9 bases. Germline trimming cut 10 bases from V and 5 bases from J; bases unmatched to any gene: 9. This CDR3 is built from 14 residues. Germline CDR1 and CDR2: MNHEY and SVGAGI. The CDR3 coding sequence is TGTGCCACCACAGGGAGGGACAGGGATCAGCCCCAGCATTTT. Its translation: CATTGRDRDQPQHF.

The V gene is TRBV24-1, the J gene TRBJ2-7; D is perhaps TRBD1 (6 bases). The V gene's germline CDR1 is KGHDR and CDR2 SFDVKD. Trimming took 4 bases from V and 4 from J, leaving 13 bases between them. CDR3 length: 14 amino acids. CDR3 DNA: TGTGCCACCAGTGACCCGGGGACATCTTACGAGCAGTACTTC. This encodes CATSDPGTSYEQYF.

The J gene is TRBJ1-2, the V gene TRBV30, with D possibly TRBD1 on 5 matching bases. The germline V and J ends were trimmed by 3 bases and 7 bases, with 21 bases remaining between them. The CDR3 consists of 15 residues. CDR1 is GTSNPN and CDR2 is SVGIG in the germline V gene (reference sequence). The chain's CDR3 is CAWRRKDSGPGGYTF. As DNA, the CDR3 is TGTGCCTGGAGAAGAAAGGATTCAGGGCCGGGTGGCTACACCTTC.

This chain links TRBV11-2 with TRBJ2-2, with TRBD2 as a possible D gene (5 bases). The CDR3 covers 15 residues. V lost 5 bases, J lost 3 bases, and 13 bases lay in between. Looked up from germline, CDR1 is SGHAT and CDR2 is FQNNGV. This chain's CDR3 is CASSPSGLHTGELFF. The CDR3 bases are TGTGCCAGCAGCCCATCAGGACTGCACACCGGGGAGCTGTTTTTT.

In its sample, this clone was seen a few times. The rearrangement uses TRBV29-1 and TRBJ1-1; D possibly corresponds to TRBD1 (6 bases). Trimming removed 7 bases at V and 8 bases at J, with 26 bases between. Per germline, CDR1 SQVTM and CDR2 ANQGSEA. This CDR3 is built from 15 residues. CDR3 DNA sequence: TGCAGCGCCCGCGGCGCACAGGGCGACGGTGGGGAAGCTTTCTTT. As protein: CSARGAQGDGGEAFF. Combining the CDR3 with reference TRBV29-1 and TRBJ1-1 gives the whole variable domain SAVISQKPSRDICQRGTSLTIQCQVDSQVTMMFWYRQQPGQSLTLIATANQGSEATYESGFVIDKFPISRPNLTFSTLTVSNMSPEDSSIYLCSARGAQGDGGEAFFGQGTRLTVV.

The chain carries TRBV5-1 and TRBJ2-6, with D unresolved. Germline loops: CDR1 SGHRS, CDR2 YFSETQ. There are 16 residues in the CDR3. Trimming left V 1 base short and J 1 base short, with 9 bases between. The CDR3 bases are TGCGCCAGCAGCTTGAACCCTCGGTCTGGGGCCAACGTCCTGACTTTC. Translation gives CASSLNPRSGANVLTF.

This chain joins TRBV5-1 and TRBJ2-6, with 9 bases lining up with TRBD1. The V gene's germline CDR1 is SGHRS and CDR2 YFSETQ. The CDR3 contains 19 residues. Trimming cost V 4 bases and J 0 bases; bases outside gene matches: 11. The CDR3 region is CASSMMGQGGGSGANVLTF. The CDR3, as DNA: TGCGCCAGCAGCATGATGGGACAGGGTGGAGGCTCTGGGGCCAACGTCCTGACTTTC.

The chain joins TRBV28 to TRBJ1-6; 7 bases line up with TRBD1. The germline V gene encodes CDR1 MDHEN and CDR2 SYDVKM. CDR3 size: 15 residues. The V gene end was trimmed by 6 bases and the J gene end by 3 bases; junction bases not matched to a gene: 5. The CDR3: CASRKGALYNSPLHF. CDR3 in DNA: TGTGCCAGCAGAAAGGGGGCCCTCTATAATTCACCCCTCCACTTT.

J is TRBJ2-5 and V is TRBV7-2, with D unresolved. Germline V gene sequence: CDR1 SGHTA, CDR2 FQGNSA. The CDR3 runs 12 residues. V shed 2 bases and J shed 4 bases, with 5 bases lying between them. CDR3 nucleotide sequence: TGTGCCAGCAGCTTAAGAGGAGAGACCCAGTACTTC. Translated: CASSLRGETQYF. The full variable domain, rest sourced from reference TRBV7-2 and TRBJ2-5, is GAGVSQSPSNKVTEKGKDVELRCDPISGHTALYWYRQSLGQGLEFLIYFQGNSAPDKSGLPSDRFSAERTGGSVSTLTIQRTQQEDSAVYLCASSLRGETQYFGPGTRLLVL.

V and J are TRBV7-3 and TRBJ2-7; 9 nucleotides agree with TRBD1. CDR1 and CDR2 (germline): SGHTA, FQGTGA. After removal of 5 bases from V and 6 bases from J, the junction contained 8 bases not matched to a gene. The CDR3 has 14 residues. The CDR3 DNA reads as TGTGCCAGCAGCGCCCCGGGACAGGGTTCCGAGCAGTACTTC. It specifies CASSAPGQGSEQYF.